This is a list of T cell receptor beta chains from one sample in a study of blood T cells in healthy people across ages. TCRdb reprocessed the 5' RACE reads via MiXCR and lists one record per CDR3 protein. Of over 600,000 distinct CDR3 sequences detected, approximately 40% appear once; the ten largest clones hold around 30%. The material sequenced was blood. These TCRs come from an elderly man in good health. Both conserved end residues are part of each CDR3. The D gene is left open where the match is weak. Only part of the rows carry a size: once, few, many, or a class if the clone is expanded.

D gene	clone size	V gene	J gene	CDR3 DNA	CDR3 protein
.	few	TRBV5-6	TRBJ2-7	TGTGCCAGCAGCTTTTTTGGACTTTCCTACGAGCAGTACTTC	CASSFFGLSYEQYF
.	.	TRBV25-1	TRBJ2-7	TGTGCCAGCAGTGAGCCAAATGAGCAGTACTTC	CASSEPNEQYF
TRBD2	.	TRBV20-1	TRBJ2-7	TGCAGTGTCAAGCGGGAGTATTACGAGCAGTACTTC	CSVKREYYEQYF
.	few	TRBV10-1	TRBJ2-7	TGCGCCAGCAGCGATCCAGGGGCCTACGAGCAGTACTTC	CASSDPGAYEQYF
TRBD2	many	TRBV7-2	TRBJ2-1	TGTGCCAGCAGCCGGGGACTAGCGGGAGCCAATGAGCAGTTCTTC	CASSRGLAGANEQFF
TRBD2	.	TRBV25-1	TRBJ2-7	TGTGCCAGCAGTGGTGAACTAGCGCTCGAGCAGTACTTC	CASSGELALEQYF
TRBD1	.	TRBV7-2	TRBJ2-5	TGTGCCAGCAGGAGGGGACAGAAAGAGACCCAGTACTTC	CASRRGQKETQYF
.	few	TRBV4-3	TRBJ2-4	TGCGCCAGCAGGGCGGGTTATGCAATAGGTCTCGAGGACATTCAGTACTTC	CASRAGYAIGLEDIQYF
.	few	TRBV20-1	TRBJ2-7	TGCAGTCCTAATCTCAACTCGGACGAGCAGTACTTC	CSPNLNSDEQYF
TRBD2	.	TRBV28	TRBJ2-5	TGTGCCAGCAGTTTGGTACTAGCGGGAACGGGTGGGCAGTACTTC	CASSLVLAGTGGQYF
TRBD2	.	TRBV25-1	TRBJ2-5	TGTGCCAGCAGCCAGAGACTAGCGGGAGGGTATGAGCAGTACTTC	CASSQRLAGGYEQYF
.	.	TRBV6-2/TRBV6-3	TRBJ2-7	TGTGCCAGCAGTCCCCTGACCTCGGACGGATACGAGCAGTACTTC	CASSPLTSDGYEQYF
TRBD2	.	TRBV20-1	TRBJ2-3	TGCAGTGCGTCGGGACTACGGGGAGCAAGTACAGATACGCAGTATTTT	CSASGLRGASTDTQYF
TRBD2	.	TRBV12-3/TRBV12-4	TRBJ2-7	TGTGCCAGCAGTGCAAGCGGGGGGTTCCTAAAAAGGCCCTACGAGCAGTACTTC	CASSASGGFLKRPYEQYF
.	many	TRBV2	TRBJ2-6	TGTGCCAGCAGTGGGCAGGCCCCTGGGACTGGGGCCAACGTCCTGACTTTC	CASSGQAPGTGANVLTF
.	.	TRBV6-2/TRBV6-3	TRBJ1-4	TGTGCCAGCAGTTACTTGGCCTCGGCGACAACTAATGAAAAACTGTTTTTT	CASSYLASATTNEKLFF
.	few	TRBV4-3	TRBJ2-3	TGCGCCAGCAGCCAGTCTCCGGGACTTGGGGTGGCAGATACGCAGTATTTT	CASSQSPGLGVADTQYF
TRBD1	.	TRBV3-1	TRBJ2-4	TGTGCCAGCAGCCCTGGGACAGGGGGGGCCAAAAACATTCAGTACTTC	CASSPGTGGAKNIQYF
.	.	TRBV5-5	TRBJ2-7	TGTGCCAGCAGCTTGGGAAGTGACAATGAGCAGTACTTC	CASSLGSDNEQYF